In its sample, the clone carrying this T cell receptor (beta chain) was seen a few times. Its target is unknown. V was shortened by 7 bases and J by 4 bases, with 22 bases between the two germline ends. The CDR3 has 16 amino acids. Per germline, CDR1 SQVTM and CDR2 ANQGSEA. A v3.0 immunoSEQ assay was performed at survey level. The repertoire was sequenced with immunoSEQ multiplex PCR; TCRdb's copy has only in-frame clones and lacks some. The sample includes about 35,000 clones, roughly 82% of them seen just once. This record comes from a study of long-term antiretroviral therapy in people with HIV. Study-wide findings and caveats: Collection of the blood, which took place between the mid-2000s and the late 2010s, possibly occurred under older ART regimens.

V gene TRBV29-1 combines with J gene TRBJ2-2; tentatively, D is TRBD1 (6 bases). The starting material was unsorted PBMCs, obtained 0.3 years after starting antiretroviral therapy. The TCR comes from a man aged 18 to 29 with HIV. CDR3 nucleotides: TGCAGCGCTATAACAGGGAGTAACTCGGGCACCGGGGAGCTGTTTTTT. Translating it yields CSAITGSNSGTGELFF.